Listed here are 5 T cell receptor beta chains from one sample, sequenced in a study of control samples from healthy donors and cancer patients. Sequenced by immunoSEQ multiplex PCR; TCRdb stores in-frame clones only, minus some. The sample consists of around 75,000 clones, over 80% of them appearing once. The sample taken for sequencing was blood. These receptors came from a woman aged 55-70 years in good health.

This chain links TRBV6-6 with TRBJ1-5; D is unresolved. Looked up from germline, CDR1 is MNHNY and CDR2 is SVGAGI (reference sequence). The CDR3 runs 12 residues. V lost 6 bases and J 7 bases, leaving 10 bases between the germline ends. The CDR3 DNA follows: TGTGCCAGCAGCCTGGATGAGCAGCCCCAGCATTTT. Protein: CASSLDEQPQHF.

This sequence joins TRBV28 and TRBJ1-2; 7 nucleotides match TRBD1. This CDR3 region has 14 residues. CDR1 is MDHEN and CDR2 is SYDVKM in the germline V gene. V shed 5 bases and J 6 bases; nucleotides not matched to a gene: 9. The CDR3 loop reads CASSLQTGMNGYTF. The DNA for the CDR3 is TGTGCCAGCAGTCTTCAGACAGGGATGAATGGCTACACCTTC.

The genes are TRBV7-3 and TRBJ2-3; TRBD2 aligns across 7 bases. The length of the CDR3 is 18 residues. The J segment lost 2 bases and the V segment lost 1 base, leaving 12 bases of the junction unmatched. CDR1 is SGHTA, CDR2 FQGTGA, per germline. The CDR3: CASSLRAGLSLDTDTQYF. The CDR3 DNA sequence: TGTGCCAGCAGCTTAAGAGCGGGACTGAGCTTAGACACAGATACGCAGTATTTT. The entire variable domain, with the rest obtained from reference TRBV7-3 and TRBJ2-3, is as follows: GAGVSQTPSNKVTEKGKYVELRCDPISGHTALYWYRQSLGQGPEFLIYFQGTGAADDSGLPNDRFFAVRPEGSVSTLKIQRTERGDSAVYLCASSLRAGLSLDTDTQYFGPGTRLTVL.

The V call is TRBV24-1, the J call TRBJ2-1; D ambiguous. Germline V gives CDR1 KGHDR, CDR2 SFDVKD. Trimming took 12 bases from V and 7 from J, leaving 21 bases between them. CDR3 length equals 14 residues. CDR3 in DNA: TGTGCCCCACCGGACCCTAAAGAAGGGAATGAGCAGTTCTTC. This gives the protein CAPPDPKEGNEQFF.

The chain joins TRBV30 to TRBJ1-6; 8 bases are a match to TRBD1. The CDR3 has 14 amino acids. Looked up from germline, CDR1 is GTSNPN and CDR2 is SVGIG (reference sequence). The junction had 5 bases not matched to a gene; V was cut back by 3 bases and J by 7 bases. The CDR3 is CAWRRQGLNSPLHF. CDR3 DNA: TGTGCCTGGAGAAGACAGGGGTTGAATTCACCCCTCCACTTT.